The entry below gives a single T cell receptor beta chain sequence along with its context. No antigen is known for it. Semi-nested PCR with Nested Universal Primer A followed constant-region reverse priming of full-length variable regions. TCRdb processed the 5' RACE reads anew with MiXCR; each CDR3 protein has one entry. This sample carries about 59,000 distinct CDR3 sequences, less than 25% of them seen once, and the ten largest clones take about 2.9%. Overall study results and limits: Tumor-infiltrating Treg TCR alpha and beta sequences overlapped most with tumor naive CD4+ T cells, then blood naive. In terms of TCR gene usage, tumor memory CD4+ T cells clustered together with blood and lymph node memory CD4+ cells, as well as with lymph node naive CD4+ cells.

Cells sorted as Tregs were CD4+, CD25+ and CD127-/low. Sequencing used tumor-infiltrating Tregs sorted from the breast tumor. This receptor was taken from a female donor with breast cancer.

CDR3 in DNA: TGCAGTGTAGGGATCGGCACAGATACGCAGTATTTT. It specifies CSVGIGTDTQYF. The chain recombines TRBV20-1 with TRBJ2-3; D remains ambiguous. Per germline, CDR1 DFQATT and CDR2 SNEGSKA (reference sequence). Between the trimmed V and J ends, which lost 7 bases and 1 base, there was a span of 9 bases. The CDR3 covers 12 residues.